What follows are 15 T cell receptor beta chains derived from one specimen sequenced in a study of spatial heterogeneity in lung cancer. Time point described: blood at routine non-recurrence follow-up after resection. TCRdb ran MiXCR on the 5' RACE reads and lists one entry per CDR3 protein. In the table there are approximately 16,000 distinct CDR3 sequences, roughly 6.3% of which are singletons. The sample in question was PBMCs, obtained at follow-up. The receptors come from a male donor with early-stage non-small cell lung cancer.

Many counts were recorded for this clonotype. This chain connects TRBV20-1 to TRBJ2-1; possible D gene TRBD2, 6 bases. Germline V gene lookup returns CDR1 DFQATT and CDR2 SNEGSKA (reference sequence). The CDR3 covers 13 residues. Trimming stripped 4 bases from V and 5 bases from J, with 12 bases between. The CDR3 DNA is TGCAGTGCTACCCGGGGACTTGACAATGAGCAGTTCTTC. This codes for CSATRGLDNEQFF.

Relative to its sample, this clonotype is medium-sized. The chain links TRBV30 to TRBJ1-2, with D possibly being TRBD1 (5 bases). Trimming removed 5 bases from V and 4 bases from J, with 20 bases in between. Germline-derived CDR1 and CDR2 are GTSNPN and SVGIG (reference sequence). The CDR3 contains 15 residues. CDR3 amino acids: CAWGPSGTVAYGYTF. The CDR3 DNA sequence: TGTGCCTGGGGTCCCTCCGGGACCGTCGCCTATGGCTACACCTTC.

In this sample, this clonotype is medium-sized. CDR3 nucleotide sequence: TGTGCCAGCAGGGGACAGGGGACGAACACCGGGGAGCTGTTTTTT. Translation: CASRGQGTNTGELFF. V gene TRBV2 combines with J gene TRBJ2-2, with 10 bases identical to TRBD1. The CDR3 has 15 amino acids. CDR1 and CDR2 (germline): SNHLY, FYNNEI. With V trimmed by 6 bases and J by 0 bases, 1 base remained unmatched.

This clonotype was detected ten times or more. The chain recombines TRBV2 with TRBJ2-2; no firm D call. There are 12 residues in the CDR3. V lost 6 bases and J lost 4, with 6 bases in between. The germline CDR1 and CDR2 sequences are SNHLY and FYNNEI. The CDR3 loop is CASRGPTGELFF. CDR3 nucleotides: TGTGCCAGCAGAGGGCCCACCGGGGAGCTGTTTTTT.

This clonotype was seen repeatedly, ten times or more. V usage is TRBV11-2 and J usage is TRBJ1-5; TRBD1 is a possible D gene (5 bases). Germline V lookup: CDR1 SGHAT, CDR2 FQNNGV. There are 15 residues in the CDR3. V was cut by 2 bases and J by 6 bases, with 14 bases left in between. The CDR3 DNA is TGTGCCAGCAGCTTACAGGGAAACGGGGGTCAGCCCCAGCATTTT. Amino acids: CASSLQGNGGQPQHF.

This clonotype appeared many times. The chain employs TRBV27 and TRBJ2-3; 9 nucleotides match TRBD2. This CDR3 comprises 14 residues. Germline CDR1 MNHEY, CDR2 SMNVEV (reference sequence). Germline trimming cut 2 bases from V and 4 bases from J; bases unmatched to any gene: 1. CDR3 residues: CASSLAGGSDTQYF. The CDR3 bases are TGTGCCAGCAGTTTAGCGGGGGGGTCAGATACGCAGTATTTT.

Many counts were recorded for this clonotype. The chain has TRBV4-3 and TRBJ2-3, with 9 bases lining up with TRBD1. Looked up from germline, CDR1 is LGHNA and CDR2 is YSLEER. Unmatched junction bases numbered 10, after V lost 4 bases and J lost 5 bases. This CDR3 spans 16 amino acids. The CDR3 spells CASSPKWDRAGDTQYF. The CDR3 bases are TGCGCCAGCAGCCCCAAATGGGACAGGGCAGGAGATACGCAGTATTTT.

In its sample, this clonotype was seen many times. This chain joins TRBV16 and TRBJ1-1; D is uncertain. The V gene lost 2 bases and the J gene lost 6 bases, with 10 bases spanning the gap. Germline CDR1 reads KGHSY; CDR2 reads FQNENV. The CDR3 is made up of 13 amino acids. CDR3 nucleotides: TGTGCCAGCAGCCAACCCAGTTCCTCTGAAGCTTTCTTT. Its protein is CASSQPSSSEAFF.

Ten or more counts support this clonotype. This chain connects TRBV9 to TRBJ2-5; D might be TRBD1 (7 bases). Germline V gives CDR1 SGDLS, CDR2 YYNGEE. This CDR3 is built from 15 residues. The ends were cut back, 4 bases at V and 5 bases at J, with 18 bases in the middle. CDR3 amino acids: CASSQQGQRVETQYF. The CDR3 nucleotides are TGTGCCAGCAGCCAACAGGGACAGCGGGTGGAGACCCAGTACTTC.

This clonotype was recorded many times. This sequence joins TRBV28 and TRBJ2-3; 7 bases fit TRBD1. The ends lost 3 bases at V and 4 bases at J; junction bases unmatched: 4. CDR1 and CDR2 (germline): MDHEN, SYDVKM. This CDR3 is 14 amino acids long. CDR3 protein: CASSLGQGADTQYF. The CDR3, as DNA: TGTGCCAGCAGTTTGGGGCAGGGGGCAGATACGCAGTATTTT.

Ten or more counts support this clonotype. The J gene is TRBJ2-1, the V gene TRBV6-2 or TRBV6-3; 10 nucleotides align to TRBD2. V shed 7 bases and J 3 bases; nucleotides not matched to a gene: 9. This CDR3 is built from 16 residues. CDR1 and CDR2 (germline): MNHEY, SVGEGT. CDR3 coding DNA: TGTGCCAGCAACCTCCTGGGACTAGCGTTCTACAATGAGCAGTTCTTC. This translates into CASNLLGLAFYNEQFF.

This clonotype was seen at least ten times. The CDR3 nucleotides read TGTGCCAGCAGCCAAAGCGGTACGGACGAGCAGTACTTC. Translation gives CASSQSGTDEQYF. The gene calls are TRBV3-1 and TRBJ2-7; D may be TRBD2 (5 bases). V shed 2 bases and J shed 5 bases, with 10 bases lying between them. Germline CDR1 reads LGHDT; CDR2 reads YNNKEL (reference sequence). CDR3 length: 13 residues.

This clonotype was counted many times. V gene TRBV7-9 combines with J gene TRBJ1-1, with a weak D call TRBD1 (5 bases). The ends were cut back, 5 bases at V and 4 bases at J, with 11 bases in the middle. The CDR3 covers 13 residues. CDR1 is SEHNR and CDR2 is FQNEAQ in the germline V gene (reference sequence). CDR3 coding DNA: TGTGCCAGCAGCCCAAGACAGCCCACTGAAGCTTTCTTT. This gives the protein CASSPRQPTEAFF. Based on the CDR3 plus reference TRBV7-9 and TRBJ1-1, the full variable domain is DTGVSQNPRHKITKRGQNVTFRCDPISEHNRLYWYRQTLGQGPEFLTYFQNEAQLEKSRLLSDRFSAERPKGSFSTLEIQRTEQGDSAMYLCASSPRQPTEAFFGQGTRLTVV.

This clonotype was seen many times. The V and J genes are TRBV11-2 and TRBJ2-5, with D possibly called TRBD1 or TRBD2 (5 bases each). CDR1 is SGHAT and CDR2 is FQNNGV in the germline V gene. This CDR3 is built from 13 residues. V was pared by 3 bases and J by 5 bases, with 10 bases between. This CDR3 is CASSFGTQETQYF. Here the CDR3 DNA reads TGTGCCAGCAGCTTCGGGACCCAGGAGACCCAGTACTTC.

V and J are TRBV2 and TRBJ2-1, with 7 positions matching TRBD2. V dropped 5 bases and J dropped 0; count of bases not matched to a gene: 10. This CDR3 has 17 amino acids. Germline V gene sequence: CDR1 SNHLY, CDR2 FYNNEI. The CDR3 DNA is TGTGCCAGCAGTATAGTGGGGTCTAGCGGCTCCTACAATGAGCAGTTCTTC. Translation gives CASSIVGSSGSYNEQFF.